This paragraph covers one T cell receptor (beta chain) sequence. Antigen specificity is unknown. At one end the junction does not follow the germline gene, possibly because of a read error. The CDR3 spans 16 residues. Germline V gene sequence: CDR1 KGHDR, CDR2 SFDVKD. These data belong to a study of CD8+CD57+ T cells in acquired aplastic anemia. Study-wide context: Sorted CD4+ and CD8+ cells yielded 3.2 ug of DNA on average.

Genomic DNA was employed as the template in profiling TCR beta VDJ and CDR3. TCRdb called the reads again in MiXCR, with one record for every CDR3 protein. The sample has some 180,000 distinct CDR3 sequences; under 55% are singletons. Study observations and caveats: CD8+ Simpson's diversity showed no significant patient-control difference. Both patients and controls carried the same twenty-nine CD8+ CDR3 sequences.

Sequenced input: sorted CD4+, CD8+, or CD8+CD57+ T cells (not recorded which) from PBMCs. The source of this sequence is a human donor in good health. The chain is built from TRBV24-1 and TRBJ1-4; no clear D gene. The CDR3 region is CASSLLSRGEDEKLFF. In DNA form, the CDR3 reads TGTGCCAGCAGTTTATTGTCGCGGGGTGAAGACGAAAAACTGTTTTTT.